The 5 T cell receptor beta chains reported below all come from one sample, sequenced in a study of shared clonotypes between healthy human individuals. Produced via immunoSEQ multiplex PCR; TCRdb's table is partial and in-frame only. The data show some 530,000 clones, around 73% seen once. Sequenced material: PBMCs. Receptor source: a woman in her forties in good health. Some clones in this sample may be carry-over from other donors' samples.

The gene calls are TRBV30 and TRBJ2-1; 7 positions agree with TRBD2. Looked up from germline, CDR1 is GTSNPN and CDR2 is SVGIG (reference sequence). V was pared by 0 bases and J by 7 bases, with 9 bases of the junction left unmatched. The CDR3 totals 15 residues. CDR3 nucleotide sequence: TGTGCCTGGAGTGTAATTCGGCGGGAGTGGAATGAGCAGTTCTTC. As protein: CAWSVIRREWNEQFF.

This chain connects TRBV6-5 to TRBJ1-5; 7 bases line up with TRBD1. V trimming: 6 bases; J trimming: 5 bases; junction bases outside the gene matches: 1. Germline values: CDR1 MNHEY, CDR2 SVGAGI. The CDR3 loop spans 12 amino acids. CDR3 bases: TGTGCCAGCAGGCAGGGGGATCAGCCCCAGCATTTT. Its translation: CASRQGDQPQHF.

This clone was seen repeatedly, ten times or more. The chain links TRBV25-1 to TRBJ2-1; D is ambiguous. Germline V gene lookup returns CDR1 MGHDK and CDR2 SYGVNS. The germline V and J ends were trimmed by 1 base and 6 bases, with 10 bases remaining between them. The CDR3 is 14 residues long. The CDR3 DNA sequence: TGTGCCAGCAGTGAATTCGCTGAGGTCAATGAGCAGTTCTTC. Translation gives CASSEFAEVNEQFF.

This sequence joins TRBV19 and TRBJ1-1, with D perhaps TRBD1 (6 bases). The CDR3 covers 14 residues. CDR1 and CDR2 from the germline V gene are LNHDA and SQIVND (reference sequence). V shed 8 bases and J shed 5 bases, with 18 bases lying between them. CDR3: CASSTTGFSTEAFF. In DNA form, the CDR3 reads TGTGCCAGTTCCACAACAGGGTTTAGTACTGAAGCTTTCTTT. Using reference TRBV19 and TRBJ1-1 for the parts outside the CDR3, the full variable domain is DGGITQSPKYLFRKEGQNVTLSCEQNLNHDAMYWYRQDPGQGLRLIYYSQIVNDFQKGDIAEGYSVSREKKESFPLTVTSAQKNPTAFYLCASSTTGFSTEAFFGQGTRLTVV.

Points on this clone: A much larger clone differs from this one at a single base, so this may be a read error. Other DNA sequences within the sample encode an identical CDR3. This chain joins TRBV7-9 and TRBJ2-1; 9 bases match TRBD1. This CDR3 contains 16 residues. CDR1 is SEHNR, CDR2 FQNEAQ, per germline (reference sequence). The CDR3 DNA reads TGTGCTAGCAGCGGCTCCTCGGGACAGGGCTACAATGAGCAGTTCTTC. This codes for CASSGSSGQGYNEQFF.